This T cell receptor (beta chain) was retrieved from a study of T-cell reconstitution after alpha-beta-depleted transplantation in children. Study-level findings and limits: Where some patients showed high TCRbeta diversity at day 60, it came from recipient T cells and thymic progenitors that had survived.

This CDR3 is built from 12 residues. V lost 3 bases, J lost 6 bases, and 9 bases lay in between. Germline assignment: CDR1 SGHVS and CDR2 FQNEAQ. As for this clonotype: Its antigen remains unidentified.

Molecular barcoding with unique molecular identifiers was used for the TCRbeta library. Via MiXCR, TCRdb re-called the PCR reads, giving one row per CDR3 protein. The sample yields approximately 520,000 distinct CDR3 sequences, about an eighth seen once. The chain combines TRBV7-8 with TRBJ2-7; D remains unclear. The sample in question was PBMCs, mostly from graft donor cells, obtained 180 days after TCRalphabeta/CD19-depleted stem cell transplant. The TCR comes from a female patient between 2 and 15 years old who had a stem cell transplant for aplastic anemia, so the T cells may come from the graft donor. The CDR3 loop is CASSLRSFEQYF. CDR3 sequence (DNA): TGTGCCAGCAGCTTGCGGAGCTTCGAGCAGTACTTC.